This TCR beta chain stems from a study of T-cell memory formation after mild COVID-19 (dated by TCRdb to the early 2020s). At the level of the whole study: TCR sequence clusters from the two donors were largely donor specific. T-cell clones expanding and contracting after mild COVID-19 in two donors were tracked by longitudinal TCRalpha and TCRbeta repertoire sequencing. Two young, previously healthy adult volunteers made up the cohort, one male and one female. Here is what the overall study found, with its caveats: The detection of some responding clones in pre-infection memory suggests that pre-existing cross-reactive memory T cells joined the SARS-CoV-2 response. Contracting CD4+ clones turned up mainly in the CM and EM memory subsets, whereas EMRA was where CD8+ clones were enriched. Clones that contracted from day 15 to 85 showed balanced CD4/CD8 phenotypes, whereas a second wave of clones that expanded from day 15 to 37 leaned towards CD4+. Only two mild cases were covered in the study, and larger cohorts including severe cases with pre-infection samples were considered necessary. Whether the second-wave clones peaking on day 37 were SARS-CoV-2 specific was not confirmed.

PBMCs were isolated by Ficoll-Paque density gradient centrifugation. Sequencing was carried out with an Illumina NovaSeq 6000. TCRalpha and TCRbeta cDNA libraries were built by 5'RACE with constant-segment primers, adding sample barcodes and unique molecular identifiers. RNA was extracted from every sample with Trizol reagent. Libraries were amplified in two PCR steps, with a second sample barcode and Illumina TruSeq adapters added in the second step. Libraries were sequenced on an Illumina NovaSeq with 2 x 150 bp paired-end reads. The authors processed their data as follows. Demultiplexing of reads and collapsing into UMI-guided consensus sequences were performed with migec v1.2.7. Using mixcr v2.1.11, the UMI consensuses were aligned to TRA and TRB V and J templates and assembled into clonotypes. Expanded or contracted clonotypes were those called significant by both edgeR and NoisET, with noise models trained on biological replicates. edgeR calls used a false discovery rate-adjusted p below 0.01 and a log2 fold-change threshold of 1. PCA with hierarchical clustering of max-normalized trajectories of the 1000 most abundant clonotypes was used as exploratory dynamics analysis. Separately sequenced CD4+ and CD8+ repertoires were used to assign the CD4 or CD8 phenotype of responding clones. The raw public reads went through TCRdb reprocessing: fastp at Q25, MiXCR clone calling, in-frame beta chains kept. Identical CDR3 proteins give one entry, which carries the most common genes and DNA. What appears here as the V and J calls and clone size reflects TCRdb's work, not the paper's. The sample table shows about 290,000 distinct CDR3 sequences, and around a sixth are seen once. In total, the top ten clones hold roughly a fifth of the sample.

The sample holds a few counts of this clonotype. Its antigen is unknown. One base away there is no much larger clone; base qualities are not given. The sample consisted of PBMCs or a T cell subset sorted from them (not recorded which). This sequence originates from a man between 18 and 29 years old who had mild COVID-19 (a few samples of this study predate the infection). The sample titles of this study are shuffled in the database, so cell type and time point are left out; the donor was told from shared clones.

The nucleotide sequence is TGTGCCAGCAGTGAATTGGCAGGGAGAGAAGAGACCCAGTACTTC. Its translation reads: CASSELAGREETQYF. Recombination linked TRBV25-1 to TRBJ2-5; the D gene is possibly TRBD1 or TRBD2, with 5 bases matching each. The germline V gene gives CDR1 as MGHDK and CDR2 as SYGVNS. The V end loses 1 base and the J end loses 3 bases, and a stretch of 12 bases separates them. Spanning cysteine to phenylalanine, the CDR3 consists of 15 amino acids. Here the CDR3 DNA is all that survives: 45 bases in frame from base 1.